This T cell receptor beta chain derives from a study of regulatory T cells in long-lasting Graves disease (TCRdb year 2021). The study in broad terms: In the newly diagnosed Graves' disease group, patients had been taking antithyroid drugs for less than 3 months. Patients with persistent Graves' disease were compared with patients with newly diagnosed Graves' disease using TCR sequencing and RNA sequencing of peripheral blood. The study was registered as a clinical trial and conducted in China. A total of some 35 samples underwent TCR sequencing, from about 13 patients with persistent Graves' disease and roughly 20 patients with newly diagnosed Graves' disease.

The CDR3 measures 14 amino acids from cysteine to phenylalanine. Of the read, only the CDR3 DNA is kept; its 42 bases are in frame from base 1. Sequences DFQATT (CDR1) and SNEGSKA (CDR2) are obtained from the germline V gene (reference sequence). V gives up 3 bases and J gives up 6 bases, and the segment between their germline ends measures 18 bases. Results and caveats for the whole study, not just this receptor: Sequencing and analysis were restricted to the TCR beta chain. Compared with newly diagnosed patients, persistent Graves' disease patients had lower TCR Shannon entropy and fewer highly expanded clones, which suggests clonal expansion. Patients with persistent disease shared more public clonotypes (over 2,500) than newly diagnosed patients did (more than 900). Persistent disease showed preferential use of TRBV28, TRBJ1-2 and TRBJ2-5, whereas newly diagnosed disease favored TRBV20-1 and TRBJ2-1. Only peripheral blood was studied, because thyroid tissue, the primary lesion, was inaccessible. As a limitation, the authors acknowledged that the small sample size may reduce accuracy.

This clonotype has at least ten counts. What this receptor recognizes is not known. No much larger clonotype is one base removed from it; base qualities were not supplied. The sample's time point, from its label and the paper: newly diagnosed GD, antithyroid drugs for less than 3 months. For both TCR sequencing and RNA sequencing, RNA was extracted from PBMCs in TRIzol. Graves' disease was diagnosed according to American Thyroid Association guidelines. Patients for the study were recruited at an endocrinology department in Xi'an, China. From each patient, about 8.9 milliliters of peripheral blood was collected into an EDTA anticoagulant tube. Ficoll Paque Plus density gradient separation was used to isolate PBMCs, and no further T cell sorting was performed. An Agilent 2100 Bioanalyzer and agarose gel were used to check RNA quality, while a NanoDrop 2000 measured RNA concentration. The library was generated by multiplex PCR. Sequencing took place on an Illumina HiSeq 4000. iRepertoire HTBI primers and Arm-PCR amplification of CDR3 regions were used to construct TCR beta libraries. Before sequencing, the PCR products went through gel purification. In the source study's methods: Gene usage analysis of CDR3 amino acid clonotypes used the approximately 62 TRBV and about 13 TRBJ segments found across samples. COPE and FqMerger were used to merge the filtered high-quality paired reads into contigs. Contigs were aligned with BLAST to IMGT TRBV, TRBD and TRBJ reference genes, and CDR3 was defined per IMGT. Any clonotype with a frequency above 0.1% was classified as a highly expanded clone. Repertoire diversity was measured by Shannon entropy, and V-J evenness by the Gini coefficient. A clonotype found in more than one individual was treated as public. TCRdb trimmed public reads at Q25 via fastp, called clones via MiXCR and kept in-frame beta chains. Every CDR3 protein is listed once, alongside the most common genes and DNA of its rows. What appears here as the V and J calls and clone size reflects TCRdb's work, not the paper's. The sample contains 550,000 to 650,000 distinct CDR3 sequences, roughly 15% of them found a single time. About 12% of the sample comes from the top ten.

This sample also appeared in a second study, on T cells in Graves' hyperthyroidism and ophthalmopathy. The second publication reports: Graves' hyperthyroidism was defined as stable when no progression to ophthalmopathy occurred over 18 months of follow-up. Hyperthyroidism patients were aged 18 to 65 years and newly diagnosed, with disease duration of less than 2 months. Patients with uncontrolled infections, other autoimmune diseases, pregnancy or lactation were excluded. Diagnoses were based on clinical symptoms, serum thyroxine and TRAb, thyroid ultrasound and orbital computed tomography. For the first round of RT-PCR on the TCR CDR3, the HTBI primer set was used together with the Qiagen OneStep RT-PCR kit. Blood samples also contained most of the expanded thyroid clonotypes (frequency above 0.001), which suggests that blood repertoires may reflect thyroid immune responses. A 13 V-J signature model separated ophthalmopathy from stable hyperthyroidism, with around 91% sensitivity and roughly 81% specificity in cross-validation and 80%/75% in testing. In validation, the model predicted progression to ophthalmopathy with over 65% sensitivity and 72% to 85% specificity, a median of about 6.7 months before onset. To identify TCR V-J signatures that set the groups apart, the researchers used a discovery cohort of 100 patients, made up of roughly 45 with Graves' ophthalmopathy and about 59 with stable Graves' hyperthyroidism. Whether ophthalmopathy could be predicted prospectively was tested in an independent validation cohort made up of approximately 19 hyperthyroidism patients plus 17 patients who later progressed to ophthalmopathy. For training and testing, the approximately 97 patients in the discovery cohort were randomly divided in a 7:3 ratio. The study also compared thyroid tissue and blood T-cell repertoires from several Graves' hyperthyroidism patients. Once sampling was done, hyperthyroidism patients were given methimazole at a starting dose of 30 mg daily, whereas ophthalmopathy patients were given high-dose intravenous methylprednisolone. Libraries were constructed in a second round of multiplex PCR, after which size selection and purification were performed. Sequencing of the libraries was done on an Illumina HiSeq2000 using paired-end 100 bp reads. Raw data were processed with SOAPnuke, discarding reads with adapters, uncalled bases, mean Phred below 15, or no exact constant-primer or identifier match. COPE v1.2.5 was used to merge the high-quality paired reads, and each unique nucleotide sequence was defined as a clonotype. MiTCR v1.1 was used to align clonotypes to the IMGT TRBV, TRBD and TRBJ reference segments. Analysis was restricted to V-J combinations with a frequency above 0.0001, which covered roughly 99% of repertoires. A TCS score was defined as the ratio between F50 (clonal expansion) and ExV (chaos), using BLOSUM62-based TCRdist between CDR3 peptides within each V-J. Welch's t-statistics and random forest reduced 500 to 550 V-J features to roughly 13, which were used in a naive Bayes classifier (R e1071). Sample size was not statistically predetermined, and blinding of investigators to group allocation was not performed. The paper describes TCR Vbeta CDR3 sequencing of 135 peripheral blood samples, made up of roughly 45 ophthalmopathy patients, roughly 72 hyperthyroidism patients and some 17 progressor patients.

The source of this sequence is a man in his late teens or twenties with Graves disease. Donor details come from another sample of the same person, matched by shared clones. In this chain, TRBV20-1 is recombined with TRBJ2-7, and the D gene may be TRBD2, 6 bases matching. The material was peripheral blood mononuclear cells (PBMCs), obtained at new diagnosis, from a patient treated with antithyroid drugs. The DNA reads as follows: TGCAGTGCTAGTGCCCTAGCGATTATGGGCGAGCAGTACTTC. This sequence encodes CSASALAIMGEQYF.